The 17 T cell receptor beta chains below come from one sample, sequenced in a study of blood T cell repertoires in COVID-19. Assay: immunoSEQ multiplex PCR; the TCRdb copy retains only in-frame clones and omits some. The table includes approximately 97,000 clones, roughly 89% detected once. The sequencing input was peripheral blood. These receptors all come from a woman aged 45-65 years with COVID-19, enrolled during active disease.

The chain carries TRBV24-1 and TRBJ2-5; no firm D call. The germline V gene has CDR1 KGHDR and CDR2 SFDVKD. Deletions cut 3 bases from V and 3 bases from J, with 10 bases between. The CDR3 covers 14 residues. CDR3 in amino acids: CATSDVGVKETQYF. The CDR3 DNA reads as TGTGCCACCAGTGATGTCGGAGTGAAAGAGACCCAGTACTTC.

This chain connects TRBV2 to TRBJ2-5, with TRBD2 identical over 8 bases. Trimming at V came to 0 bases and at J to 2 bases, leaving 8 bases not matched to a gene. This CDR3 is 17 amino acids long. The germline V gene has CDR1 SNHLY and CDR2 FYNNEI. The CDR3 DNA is TGTGCCAGCAGTGAAGCCCGGGGGGGAACCTCACAAGAGACCCAGTACTTC. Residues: CASSEARGGTSQETQYF.

The CDR3 DNA reads as TGTGCCAGCGCAGGGGACAGGGGTGCCAATGAGCAGTTCTTC. This encodes CASAGDRGANEQFF. This sequence joins TRBV11-2 and TRBJ2-1, with 10 bases aligning to TRBD1. The CDR3 consists of 14 residues. In germline, CDR1 is SGHAT, CDR2 FQNNGV. V gave up 8 bases and J gave up 6 bases; unmatched junction bases: 7.

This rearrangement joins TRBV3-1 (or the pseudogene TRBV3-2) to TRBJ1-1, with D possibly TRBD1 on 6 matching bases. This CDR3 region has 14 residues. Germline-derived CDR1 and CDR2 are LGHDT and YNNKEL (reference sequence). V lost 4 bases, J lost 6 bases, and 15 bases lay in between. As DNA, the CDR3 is TGTGCCAGCAGCCGAGACCTACAGGGACCTGAAGCTTTCTTT. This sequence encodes CASSRDLQGPEAFF.

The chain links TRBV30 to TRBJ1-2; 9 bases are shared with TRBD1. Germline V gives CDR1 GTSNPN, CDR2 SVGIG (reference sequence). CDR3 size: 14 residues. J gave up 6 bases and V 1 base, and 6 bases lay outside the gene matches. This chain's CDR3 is CAWSGGQGTDGYTF. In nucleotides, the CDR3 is TGTGCCTGGAGTGGGGGACAGGGCACGGATGGCTACACCTTC.

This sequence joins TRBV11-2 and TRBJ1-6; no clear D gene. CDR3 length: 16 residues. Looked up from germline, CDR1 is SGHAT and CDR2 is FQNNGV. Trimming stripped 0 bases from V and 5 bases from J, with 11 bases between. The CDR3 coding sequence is TGTGCCAGCAGCTTAGACAGTCAAGACAATAATTCACCCCTCCACTTT. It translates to CASSLDSQDNNSPLHF.

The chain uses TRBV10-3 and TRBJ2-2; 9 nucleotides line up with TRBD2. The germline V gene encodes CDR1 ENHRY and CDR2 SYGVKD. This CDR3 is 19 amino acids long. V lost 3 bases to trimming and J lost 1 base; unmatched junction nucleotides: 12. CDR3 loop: CAISEYPAGGGLNTGELFF. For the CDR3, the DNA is TGTGCCATCAGTGAATACCCAGCGGGGGGCGGCTTGAACACCGGGGAGCTGTTTTTT.

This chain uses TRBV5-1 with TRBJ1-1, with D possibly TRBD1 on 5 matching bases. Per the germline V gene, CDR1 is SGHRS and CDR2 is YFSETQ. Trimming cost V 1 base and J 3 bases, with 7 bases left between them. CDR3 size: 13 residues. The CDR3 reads CASSLSGDTEAFF. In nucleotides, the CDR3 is TGCGCCAGCAGCTTGTCGGGGGACACTGAAGCTTTCTTT.

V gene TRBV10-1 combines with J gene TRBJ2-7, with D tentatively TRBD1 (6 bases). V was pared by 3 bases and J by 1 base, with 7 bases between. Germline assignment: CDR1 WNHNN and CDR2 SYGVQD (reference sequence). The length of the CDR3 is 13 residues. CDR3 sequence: CASSEQGSYEQYV. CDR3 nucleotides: TGCGCCAGCAGTGAACAGGGATCCTACGAGCAGTACGTC.

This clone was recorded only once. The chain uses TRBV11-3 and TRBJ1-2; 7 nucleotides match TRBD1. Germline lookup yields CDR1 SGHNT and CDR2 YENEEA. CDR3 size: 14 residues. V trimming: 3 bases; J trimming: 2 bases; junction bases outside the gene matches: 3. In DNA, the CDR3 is TGTGCCAGCAGCTTGGGACAGATGAACTATGGCTACACCTTC. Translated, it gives CASSLGQMNYGYTF.

CDR3 residues: CASSGLAGSYEQYF. CDR3 nucleotides: TGTGCCAGCAGTGGACTAGCGGGGTCCTACGAGCAGTACTTC. The chain combines TRBV6-2 or TRBV6-3 with TRBJ2-7, with 12 positions matching TRBD2. V was clipped by 5 bases and J by 1 base; unmatched bases: 0. CDR3 length equals 14 residues. Germline loops: CDR1 MNHEY, CDR2 SVGEGT.

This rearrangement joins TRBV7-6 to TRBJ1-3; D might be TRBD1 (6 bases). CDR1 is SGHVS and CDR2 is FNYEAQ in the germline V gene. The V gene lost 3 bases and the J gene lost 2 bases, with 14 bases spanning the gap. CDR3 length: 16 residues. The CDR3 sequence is CASSLQTGFTGNTIYF. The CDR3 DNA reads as TGTGCCAGCAGCTTGCAGACAGGTTTTACTGGAAACACCATATATTTT.

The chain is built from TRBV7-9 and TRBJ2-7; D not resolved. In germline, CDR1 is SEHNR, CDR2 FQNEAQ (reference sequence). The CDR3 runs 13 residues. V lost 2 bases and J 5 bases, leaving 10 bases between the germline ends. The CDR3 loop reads CASSLRSKHEQYF. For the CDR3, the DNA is TGTGCCAGCAGCTTACGGTCCAAACACGAGCAGTACTTC.

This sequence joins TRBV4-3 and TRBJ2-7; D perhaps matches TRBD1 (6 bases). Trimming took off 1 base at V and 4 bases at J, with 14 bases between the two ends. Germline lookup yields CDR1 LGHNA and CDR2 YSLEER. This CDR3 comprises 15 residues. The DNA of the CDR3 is TGCGCCAGCAGCCAAGTTGCACAGGGACCTTACGAGCAGTACTTC. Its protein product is CASSQVAQGPYEQYF.

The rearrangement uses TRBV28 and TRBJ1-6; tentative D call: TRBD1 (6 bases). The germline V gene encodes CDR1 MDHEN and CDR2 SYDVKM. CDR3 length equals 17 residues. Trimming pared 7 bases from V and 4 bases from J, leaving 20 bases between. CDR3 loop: CASTAKQQGQYNSPLHF. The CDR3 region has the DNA TGTGCCAGCACCGCGAAGCAACAGGGTCAGTATAATTCACCCCTCCACTTT.

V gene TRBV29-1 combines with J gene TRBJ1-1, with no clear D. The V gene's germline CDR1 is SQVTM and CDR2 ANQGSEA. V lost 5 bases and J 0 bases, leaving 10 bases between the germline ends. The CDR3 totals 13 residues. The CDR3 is CSVFTVMNTEAFF. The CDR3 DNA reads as TGCAGCGTTTTCACGGTTATGAACACTGAAGCTTTCTTT.

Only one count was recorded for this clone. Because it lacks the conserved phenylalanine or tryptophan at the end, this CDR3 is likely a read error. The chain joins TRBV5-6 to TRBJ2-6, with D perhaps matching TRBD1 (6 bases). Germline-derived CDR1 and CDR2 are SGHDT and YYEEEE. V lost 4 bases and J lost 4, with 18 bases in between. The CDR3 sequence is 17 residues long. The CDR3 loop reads CASSQLQGLEGANVLTL. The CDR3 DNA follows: TGTGCCAGCAGCCAATTACAGGGCCTCGAGGGGGCCAACGTCCTGACTTTA.